These T cell receptor beta chains were read from a single sample in a study of T cell repertoires in cytomegalovirus infection. No antigen is known for these receptors. TCRdb redid the calling of the reads with MiXCR, one entry per CDR3 protein. The sample gives 50,000 or so distinct CDR3 sequences, about a fifth of which show up once; 53% is in the top ten. This specimen was CD8+ T cells from cultured PBMCs, taken from culture after CMV antigen stimulation. The receptors originated from a human donor in good health (CMV status not recorded). Some clones in this sample may be carry-over from other donors' samples. CDR3s include the opening cysteine and the closing phenylalanine or tryptophan. D genes are given only for firm matches. Clone size is shown for a subset of rows, as once, few, many or a class of expanded clone.

>many|NA|TRBJ1-4|TRBV14
CASSLVWGEKLFF
TGTGCCAGCAGCCTGGTATGGGGTGAAAAACTGTTTTTT
>NA|TRBD1|TRBJ2-7|TRBV24-1
CATSDSTGGSYEQYF
TGTGCCACCAGTGATTCCACAGGGGGCAGCTACGAGCAGTACTTC
>few|NA|TRBJ1-1|TRBV27
CASSLGFMNTEAFF
TGTGCCAGCAGTTTAGGTTTTATGAACACTGAAGCTTTCTTT
>many|NA|TRBJ2-7|TRBV6-5
CASSNSVSSYEQYF
TGTGCCAGCAGTAACTCGGTAAGCTCCTACGAGCAGTACTTC
>few|NA|TRBJ2-1|TRBV7-9
CASSLVGGLGPGNEQFF
TGTGCCAGCAGCTTAGTCGGGGGACTCGGGCCGGGGAATGAGCAGTTCTTC
>NA|TRBD1|TRBJ2-6|TRBV6-2/TRBV6-3
CASVPLQGVRSGANVLTF
TGTGCCAGCGTTCCCCTGCAGGGGGTGCGGTCTGGGGCCAACGTCCTGACTTTC
>many|NA|TRBJ1-2|TRBV7-2
CASSRTVLLPIYGYTF
TGTGCCAGCAGCCGGACGGTCCTACTACCAATTTATGGCTACACCTTC
>NA|NA|TRBJ2-2|TRBV19
CASSLQDGREQFF
TGTGCCAGTAGCCTCCAGGACGGTAGGGAGCAGTTTTTT
>few|NA|TRBJ2-1|TRBV4-3
CASSQDPGVGEAGEQFF
TGCGCCAGCAGCCAAGATCCAGGGGTGGGGGAAGCGGGTGAGCAGTTCTTC
>NA|NA|TRBJ1-1|TRBV2
CASKPGGGTEAFF
TGTGCCAGCAAACCCGGGGGTGGCACTGAAGCTTTCTTT
>NA|NA|TRBJ2-1|TRBV9
CASSVTISSYNEQFF
TGTGCCAGCAGCGTCACCATCAGCTCCTACAATGAGCAGTTCTTC
>many|TRBD1|TRBJ2-1|TRBV7-7
CASSPRQGKYSGQQFF
TGTGCTAGCAGCCCACGACAGGGGAAGTATTCGGGCCAGCAGTTCTTC
>NA|TRBD1|TRBJ1-2|TRBV20-1
CSAEQGAYGYTF
TGCAGTGCTGAACAGGGGGCCTATGGCTACACCTTC
>NA|NA|TRBJ2-7|TRBV2
CASSDGRGREQYF
TGTGCCAGCAGTGACGGTCGGGGACGGGAGCAGTACTTC
>NA|NA|TRBJ1-5|TRBV2
CASSEAGISNQPQHF
TGTGCCAGCAGTGAAGCGGGGATTAGCAATCAGCCCCAGCATTTT
>NA|TRBD2|TRBJ2-5|TRBV20-1
CSARVGTSGFQETRYF
TGCAGTGCTAGAGTAGGGACTAGCGGGTTCCAAGAGACCCGGTACTTC
>NA|NA|TRBJ1-2|TRBV19
CASSKDTQGYGYTF
TGTGCCAGTAGTAAAGATACTCAGGGCTATGGCTACACCTTC
>NA|TRBD2|TRBJ2-3|TRBV29-1
CSVAGGDAQYF
TGCAGCGTTGCGGGGGGGGACGCGCAGTATTTT
>many|NA|TRBJ2-4|TRBV2
CASSEDGIGNIQYF
TGTGCCAGCAGTGAAGACGGGATCGGAAACATTCAGTACTTC
>NA|NA|TRBJ2-7|TRBV7-4
CASSLAGREQYF
TGTGCCAGCAGCTTAGCAGGGAGGGAGCAGTACTTC
>many|NA|TRBJ1-2|TRBV29-1
CSVVGGRARTGYTF
TGCAGCGTTGTTGGAGGACGGGCCCGGACGGGCTACACCTTC
>NA|NA|TRBJ2-3|TRBV27
CASGTSTDTQYF
TGTGCCAGCGGGACTAGCACAGATACGCAGTATTTT
>NA|NA|TRBJ1-2|TRBV4-3
CASSQDHGDRPPVDYGYTF
TGCGCCAGCAGCCAAGATCATGGTGACCGCCCTCCGGTGGACTATGGCTACACCTTC
>few|TRBD1|TRBJ1-5|TRBV2
CASSPMGGTESIRKHF
TGTGCCAGCAGTCCCATGGGGGGGACAGAATCAATCCGAAAGCATTTT
>many|NA|TRBJ2-7|TRBV4-2
CASSQEGTFGGIYEQYF
TGTGCCAGCAGCCAAGAGGGGACTTTTGGGGGAATCTACGAGCAGTACTTC
>NA|NA|TRBJ2-3|TRBV5-1
CASSLWGRITDTQYF
TGCGCCAGCAGCCTATGGGGACGGATCACAGATACGCAGTATTTT
>few|NA|TRBJ1-1|TRBV2
CASRAGAEAFF
TGTGCCAGCAGGGCGGGGGCTGAAGCTTTCTTT
>once|NA|TRBJ1-2|TRBV30
CAWVNRDQLRPIDGYTF
TGTGCCTGGGTGAACCGGGATCAGCTTCGGCCTATTGATGGCTACACCTTC
>NA|NA|TRBJ1-1|TRBV18
CASSRSTERNTEAFF
TGTGCCAGCTCACGAAGCACAGAGAGGAACACTGAAGCTTTCTTT
>NA|TRBD1|TRBJ2-5|TRBV18
CASSPSTGGQETQYF
TGTGCCAGCTCACCATCAACAGGGGGCCAAGAGACCCAGTACTTC
>many|TRBD1|TRBJ2-6|TRBV4-3
CASSLSFGQEISGANVLTF
TGCGCCAGCAGCCTATCGTTCGGACAGGAGATCTCTGGGGCCAACGTCCTGACTTTC
>few|NA|TRBJ1-3|TRBV19
CASGSLGRENTIYF
TGTGCCAGTGGAAGCCTAGGTAGAGAGAACACCATATATTTT
>NA|NA|TRBJ2-3|TRBV9
CASSVTGLTDTQYF
TGTGCCAGCAGCGTGACGGGATTGACAGATACGCAGTATTTT